The next 29 T cell receptor beta chains were all read from a single sample in a study of beta chain features in type 1 diabetes. Their antigens are not known. The whole isolated RNA underwent reverse transcription, so sequencing captured expressed TCRB transcripts. Using immunoSEQ multiplex PCR, the repertoire was profiled, and TCRdb retains in-frame clones only, with some absent. The sample includes 350,000 to 400,000 clones, around 12% of them seen just once. General study findings and limits: Type 1 diabetes patients showed a moderate but significant shortening of TCRB CDR3s in all four CD4+ subsets.

The sample comprised naive CD4+ T cells from blood. Source of these receptors: a woman aged 18-29 years with type 1 diabetes.

V is TRBV28 and J is TRBJ2-5, with D possibly being TRBD2 (6 bases). The CDR3 has 14 amino acids. Deletions cut 2 bases from V and 3 bases from J, with 10 bases between. Per germline, CDR1 MDHEN and CDR2 SYDVKM. CDR3 coding DNA: TGTGCCAGCAGTTTAGGGGACTTCAAAGAGACCCAGTACTTC. This encodes CASSLGDFKETQYF.

This chain uses TRBV2 with TRBJ1-5; possible D gene TRBD1, 6 bases. Looked up from germline, CDR1 is SNHLY and CDR2 is FYNNEI. The CDR3 is 14 residues long. The V end lost 2 bases, the J end lost 9 bases, and 14 bases lay between the germline ends. In nucleotides, the CDR3 is TGTGCCAGCAGTGAATTGCAGGGGATGGGGCCCCAGCATTTT. This gives the protein CASSELQGMGPQHF.

This clone was counted between two and nine times. The chain carries TRBV6-6 and TRBJ1-5; D is possibly TRBD1 (6 bases). V shed 6 bases and J shed 3 bases, with 15 bases lying between them. The germline V gene has CDR1 MNHNY and CDR2 SVGAGI (reference sequence). This CDR3 spans 15 amino acids. CDR3 nucleotide sequence: TGTGCCAGCAGCCTAGAGGGGGGGTACAATCAGCCCCAGCATTTT. Translation gives CASSLEGGYNQPQHF.

A few counts support this clone. The chain couples TRBV18 to TRBJ1-1; no definite D call. CDR3 length: 12 residues. Germline V CDR1 and CDR2: KGHSH, LQKENI. Trimming removed 1 base from V and 8 bases from J, with 8 bases in between. The CDR3 spells CASSPQLEEAFF. DNA for the CDR3: TGTGCCAGCTCACCACAACTGGAGGAAGCTTTCTTT. The complete variable domain, with remaining parts taken from reference TRBV18 and TRBJ1-1, reads NAGVMQNPRHLVRRRGQEARLRCSPMKGHSHVYWYRQLPEEGLKFMVYLQKENIIDESGMPKERFSAEFPKEGPSILRIQQVVRGDSAAYFCASSPQLEEAFFGQGTRLTVV.

This clone was observed a handful of times. The rearrangement uses TRBV30 and TRBJ1-1, with D tentatively TRBD1 (6 bases). The CDR3 runs 13 residues. Trimming cost V 4 bases and J 2 bases, with 11 bases left between them. CDR1 and CDR2 from the germline V gene are GTSNPN and SVGIG (reference sequence). CDR3 in amino acids: CAWTTGPNTEAFF. The CDR3 DNA sequence: TGTGCCTGGACTACAGGGCCCAACACTGAAGCTTTCTTT. The whole variable domain, filled in from reference TRBV30 and TRBJ1-1, reads SQTIHQWPATLVQPVGSPLSLECTVEGTSNPNLYWYRQAAGRGLQLLFYSVGIGQISSEVPQNLSASRPQDRQFILSSKKLLLSDSGFYLCAWTTGPNTEAFFGQGTRLTVV.

V is TRBV29-1 and J is TRBJ1-1; D remains ambiguous. Trimming removed 7 bases from V and 0 bases from J, with 15 bases in between. CDR3 size: 14 residues. Germline CDR1 and CDR2: SQVTM and ANQGSEA. In DNA, the CDR3 is TGCAGCGCTACAGAGAAAAGCATGAACACTGAAGCTTTCTTT. This encodes CSATEKSMNTEAFF.

The genes are TRBV7-2 and TRBJ2-4; weak D call: TRBD2 (6 bases). V was clipped by 8 bases and J by 8 bases, with 13 bases between them. Germline V CDR1 and CDR2: SGHTA, FQGNSA. This CDR3 comprises 12 residues. CDR3 sequence (DNA): TGTGCCAGCCGGTCATCGGGGGACATTCAGTACTTC. It is translated as CASRSSGDIQYF.

The V and J genes are TRBV21-1 and TRBJ2-3; TRBD2, as called in the table, went unchecked against the DNA. TRBV21-1 constitutes a pseudogene. The CDR3 extends over 15 amino acids. In nucleotides, the CDR3 is TGTGCCAGCAGAGTAGGACTAGCGGGGGAAGATACGCAGTATTTT. This translates into CASRVGLAGEDTQYF.

The sample holds a few counts of this clone. J is TRBJ1-6 and V is TRBV9; tentative D call: TRBD1 (6 bases). The CDR3 loop spans 14 amino acids. Germline CDR1 and CDR2: SGDLS and YYNGEE. Trimming shortened V by 5 bases and J by 6 bases, and 12 bases separated the two germline ends. DNA of the CDR3: TGTGCCAGCAGTAAGGGCAGGGGTAATTCACCCCTCCACTTT. Translation gives CASSKGRGNSPLHF.

This clone was found a few times. This chain links TRBV2 with TRBJ2-7; 8 bases line up with TRBD1. This CDR3 spans 15 amino acids. Losses at the gene ends were 6 bases for V and 2 bases for J; bases not matched to a gene: 9. Germline CDR1 SNHLY, CDR2 FYNNEI. The CDR3 nucleotides read TGTGCCAGCAGGAAGGAGACAGGGGTGCCCTACGAGCAGTACTTC. Translating gives CASRKETGVPYEQYF.

This chain uses TRBV7-9 with TRBJ1-1, with D perhaps matching TRBD1 (5 bases). CDR3 length: 13 amino acids. V lost 5 bases and J 7 bases, leaving 14 bases between the germline ends. CDR1 SEHNR and CDR2 FQNEAQ come from the germline V gene (reference sequence). CDR3 amino acids: CASSTDGGSEAFF. CDR3 nucleotide sequence: TGTGCCAGCAGCACAGATGGGGGGAGTGAAGCTTTCTTT.

Only a few counts were recorded for this clone. The V gene is TRBV6-5, the J gene TRBJ1-1; D possibly corresponds to TRBD1 (5 bases). The germline CDR1 and CDR2 sequences are MNHEY and SVGAGI. The CDR3 runs to 12 residues. Between the trimmed V and J ends, which lost 5 bases and 4 bases, there was a span of 8 bases. The CDR3 bases are TGTGCCAGCAGTCGGACAACCACTGAAGCTTTCTTT. Amino acid sequence: CASSRTTTEAFF.

This clone was seen more than once but under ten times. The chain uses TRBV28 and TRBJ1-2; tentatively, D is TRBD1 (6 bases). This CDR3 comprises 13 residues. The V end was cut by 6 bases, the J end by 4 bases, with 12 bases between. Germline values: CDR1 MDHEN, CDR2 SYDVKM. CDR3 region: CASSEDRIYGYTF. DNA for the CDR3: TGTGCCAGCAGCGAGGACAGAATCTATGGCTACACCTTC.

Only a few counts were recorded for this clone. The V and J genes are TRBV28 and TRBJ2-7; D possibly corresponds to TRBD1 (5 bases). This CDR3 has 12 amino acids. CDR1 is MDHEN, CDR2 SYDVKM, per germline. Trimming shortened V by 9 bases and J by 3 bases, and 12 bases separated the two germline ends. In DNA, the CDR3 is TGTGCCAGTAAGGGGCCACTCTACGAGCAGTACTTC. It codes for CASKGPLYEQYF.

The V and J genes are TRBV11-2 and TRBJ2-1, with D perhaps TRBD1 (5 bases). The CDR3 sequence is 14 residues long. Trimming removed 1 base from V and 7 bases from J, with 11 bases in between. Germline values: CDR1 SGHAT, CDR2 FQNNGV. CDR3 nucleotide sequence: TGTGCCAGCAGCTTAGCGGGCAGGGCAAATGAGCAGTTCTTC. This sequence encodes CASSLAGRANEQFF.

This clone was counted a few times. The V gene is TRBV2, the J gene TRBJ2-5, with TRBD1 identical over 8 bases. The length of the CDR3 is 15 residues. CDR1 is SNHLY, CDR2 FYNNEI, per germline. V lost 3 bases to trimming and J lost 4 bases; unmatched junction nucleotides: 7. The CDR3 nucleotides read TGTGCCAGCAGTGACGGCCCAGGGGGCCGAGAGACCCAGTACTTC. It codes for CASSDGPGGRETQYF.

This clone came up a few times. The chain is built from TRBV5-1 and TRBJ2-1; TRBD2 agrees at 9 bases. Germline assignment: CDR1 SGHRS and CDR2 YFSETQ. The CDR3 contains 15 residues. After removal of 4 bases from V and 4 bases from J, the junction contained 6 bases not matched to a gene. The CDR3 reads CASSTTSGNYNEQFF. As DNA, the CDR3 is TGCGCCAGCAGCACGACTAGCGGAAATTACAATGAGCAGTTCTTC.

The chain couples TRBV2 to TRBJ2-1; D is unclear. The V end was cut by 5 bases, the J end by 0 bases, with 8 bases between. Germline V lookup: CDR1 SNHLY, CDR2 FYNNEI. CDR3 length: 14 amino acids. In nucleotides, the CDR3 is TGTGCCAGCAGTACTACTCGCTCCTACAATGAGCAGTTCTTC. This sequence encodes CASSTTRSYNEQFF.

This clone was counted a few times. J is TRBJ2-3 and V is TRBV7-2; 8 nucleotides line up with TRBD2. The CDR3 is 14 residues long. Germline V gene sequence: CDR1 SGHTA, CDR2 FQGNSA. Trimming at V came to 6 bases and at J to 5 bases, leaving 7 bases not matched to a gene. CDR3 residues: CASRVTGGKDTQYF. The CDR3 nucleotides are TGTGCCAGCAGGGTGACGGGAGGGAAAGATACGCAGTATTTT.

This clone was picked up a small number of times. The chain recombines TRBV29-1 with TRBJ2-2; D gene unclear. Deletions cut 7 bases from V and 1 base from J, with 7 bases between. Germline CDR1 and CDR2: SQVTM and ANQGSEA. This CDR3 has 12 residues. CDR3 in DNA: TGCAGCGCGGTCCGGAACACCGGGGAGCTGTTTTTT. This encodes CSAVRNTGELFF.

V is TRBV9 and J is TRBJ1-5, with D hard to call. Germline V gene data show CDR1 as SGDLS and CDR2 as YYNGEE. Trimming shortened V by 2 bases and J by 6 bases, and 12 bases separated the two germline ends. This CDR3 is built from 14 residues. Here the CDR3 DNA reads TGTGCCAGCAGCGTTGGCAGCGGGATTCAGCCCCAGCATTTT. This codes for CASSVGSGIQPQHF.

This clone was seen only a few times. This chain uses TRBV6-5 with TRBJ2-2, with a weak D call TRBD1 (5 bases). Germline V CDR1 and CDR2: MNHEY, SVGAGI. The CDR3 covers 15 residues. Trimming shortened V by 0 bases and J by 5 bases, and 10 bases separated the two germline ends. In nucleotides, the CDR3 is TGTGCCAGCAGTTACTCGATCCAGGGAACCGGGGAGCTGTTTTTT. This translates into CASSYSIQGTGELFF.

In its sample, this clone was seen a few times. The gene calls are TRBV5-1 and TRBJ1-2; unclear D gene. Germline V gene data show CDR1 as SGHRS and CDR2 as YFSETQ. V was trimmed by 0 bases and J by 4 bases, leaving 7 bases between them. This CDR3 spans 13 amino acids. CDR3 coding DNA: TGCGCCAGCAGCTTGGCGGAGACCTATGGCTACACCTTC. Translating it yields CASSLAETYGYTF. The full variable domain, in which reference TRBV5-1 and TRBJ1-2 provide the parts outside the CDR3, is KAGVTQTPRYLIKTRGQQVTLSCSPISGHRSVSWYQQTPGQGLQFLFEYFSETQRNKGNFPGRFSGRQFSNSRSEMNVSTLELGDSALYLCASSLAETYGYTFGSGTRLTVV.

V is TRBV7-7 and J is TRBJ1-1, with TRBD1 matching over 8 bases. V lost 3 bases and J lost 1; bases outside the gene matches: 4. Germline CDR1 SSHAT, CDR2 FNYEAQ (reference sequence). CDR3 size: 15 residues. The CDR3 loop reads CASSLLDRENTEAFF. CDR3 nucleotide sequence: TGTGCCAGCAGCTTGTTGGACAGGGAGAACACTGAAGCTTTCTTT.

The chain links TRBV18 to TRBJ2-7; 9 bases match TRBD1. Per germline, CDR1 KGHSH and CDR2 LQKENI. This CDR3 is built from 14 residues. The ends lost 3 bases at V and 4 bases at J; junction bases unmatched: 4. The CDR3 loop is CASSPGQGWYEQYF. The DNA of the CDR3 is TGTGCCAGCTCACCGGGACAGGGTTGGTACGAGCAGTACTTC.

The gene calls are TRBV2 and TRBJ1-5, with TRBD1 matching over 8 bases. The J segment lost 7 bases and the V segment lost 4 bases, leaving 9 bases of the junction unmatched. The germline CDR1 and CDR2 sequences are SNHLY and FYNNEI. The CDR3 spans 15 residues. The CDR3 DNA is TGTGCCAGCAGTGGCACAGGGGGGGCGCGACAGCCCCAGCATTTT. This translates into CASSGTGGARQPQHF.

CDR3 DNA sequence: TGTGCCAGCGGTCCCGTGAGGCGGAGTTCACCCCTCCACTTT. Translation gives CASGPVRRSSPLHF. The rearrangement links TRBV7-2 to TRBJ1-6; D unresolved. CDR3 length: 14 amino acids. Trimming stripped 8 bases from V and 9 bases from J, with 17 bases between. Germline V gene lookup returns CDR1 SGHTA and CDR2 FQGNSA. The full variable domain, in which reference TRBV7-2 and TRBJ1-6 provide the parts outside the CDR3, is GAGVSQSPSNKVTEKGKDVELRCDPISGHTALYWYRQSLGQGLEFLIYFQGNSAPDKSGLPSDRFSAERTGGSVSTLTIQRTQQEDSAVYLCASGPVRRSSPLHFGNGTRLTVT.

This clone was seen a few times. The V call is TRBV28, the J call TRBJ2-7; 7 bases fit TRBD2. This CDR3 region has 14 residues. The V gene's germline CDR1 is MDHEN and CDR2 SYDVKM. The ends lost 4 bases at V and 2 bases at J; junction bases unmatched: 5. CDR3 coding DNA: TGTGCCAGCAGTTCACTGGGGGGGGCCTACGAGCAGTACTTC. Protein sequence: CASSSLGGAYEQYF.

This clone turned up a few times. V usage is TRBV7-2 and J usage is TRBJ1-2, with 7 nucleotides matching TRBD1. V dropped 5 bases and J dropped 3; count of bases not matched to a gene: 6. CDR3 length equals 14 residues. Germline V CDR1 and CDR2: SGHTA, FQGNSA. CDR3 in amino acids: CASSPRTGYYGYTF. CDR3 sequence (DNA): TGTGCCAGCAGCCCGCGGACAGGCTACTATGGCTACACCTTC.